Listed below are T cell receptor beta chains from one sample, sequenced in a study. MiXCR was run by TCRdb on the 5' RACE reads, yielding one entry per CDR3 protein. Here the sample spans approximately 12,000 distinct CDR3 sequences, 40% to 55% being singletons. Sequences were obtained from tumor-infiltrating naive CD4+ T cells sorted from the breast tumor. These receptor sequences come from a female donor with breast cancer. Both conserved end residues are part of each CDR3. D genes are given only for firm matches. Clone sizes are given selectively: once, few, many, or a class where the clone is expanded.

D	size	J	V	CDR3	DNA
-	-	TRBJ2-5	TRBV5-6	CASSFPGETQYF	TGTGCCAGCAGCTTCCCCGGAGAGACCCAGTACTTC
-	-	TRBJ2-3	TRBV10-3	CATADTDTQYF	TGTGCCACCGCCGACACAGATACGCAGTATTTT
-	-	TRBJ1-1	TRBV11-3	CASSSQLNTEAFF	TGTGCCAGCAGCTCCCAACTGAACACTGAAGCTTTCTTT
TRBD1	-	TRBJ2-7	TRBV6-5	CASRSGTASSYEQYF	TGTGCCAGCAGATCCGGGACAGCAAGCTCCTACGAGCAGTACTTC
-	-	TRBJ2-1	TRBV10-3	CAISDPEGAYNEQFF	TGTGCCATCAGTGATCCCGAAGGGGCTTACAATGAGCAGTTCTTC
-	-	TRBJ1-2	TRBV24-1	CATSDPGSGNYGYTF	TGTGCCACCAGTGACCCGGGATCTGGTAACTATGGCTACACCTTC
TRBD2	-	TRBJ2-1	TRBV6-2/TRBV6-3	CASSIAGEGYNEQFF	TGTGCCAGCTCAATAGCGGGAGAAGGTTACAATGAGCAGTTCTTC
-	-	TRBJ2-3	TRBV7-3	CASSSLEGTDTQYF	TGTGCCAGCAGCTCCTTGGAGGGTACAGATACGCAGTATTTT
-	-	TRBJ2-5	TRBV5-1	CASSFAGPRETQYF	TGCGCCAGCAGCTTTGCGGGACCTAGGGAGACCCAGTACTTC
-	-	TRBJ1-1	TRBV5-1	CASSFILSAEAFF	TGCGCCAGCAGCTTTATCCTTAGCGCTGAAGCTTTCTTT
-	-	TRBJ2-2	TRBV10-3	CAISESSGNTGELFF	TGTGCCATCAGTGAGTCGTCGGGCAACACCGGGGAGCTGTTTTTT
-	-	TRBJ1-5	TRBV12-3/TRBV12-4	CVSSLLSGNQPQHF	TGTGTCAGCAGTTTATTGTCAGGGAATCAGCCCCAGCATTTT
-	few	TRBJ2-5	TRBV6-1	CASSSSPGSGETQYF	TGTGCCAGCAGTTCCTCGCCAGGGTCGGGAGAGACCCAGTACTTC
-	-	TRBJ2-1	TRBV20-1	CSASGPGYNEQFF	TGCAGTGCTAGCGGTCCTGGTTACAATGAGCAGTTCTTC
-	-	TRBJ2-7	TRBV7-2	CASGTSGANEQYF	TGTGCCAGCGGGACTTCTGGGGCCAACGAGCAGTACTTC
-	-	TRBJ1-6	TRBV12-3/TRBV12-4	CASSDGIDSPLHF	TGTGCCAGCAGCGACGGCATCGATTCACCCCTCCACTTT
-	medium-sized	TRBJ2-1	TRBV7-2	CASSLAGIPLQSEQFF	TGTGCCAGCAGCTTAGCGGGAATACCCCTACAATCTGAGCAGTTCTTC
-	-	TRBJ2-5	TRBV7-9	CASSSRDPRGETQYF	TGTGCCAGCAGCTCCCGAGACCCTCGGGGGGAGACCCAGTACTTC
TRBD2	-	TRBJ2-1	TRBV5-1	CASSLTMTSGSYNEQFF	TGCGCCAGCAGCCTAACGATGACTAGCGGCTCTTACAATGAGCAGTTCTTC
TRBD2	few	TRBJ2-1	TRBV4-2	CASSPTSAEHNEQFF	TGTGCCAGCAGCCCGACTAGCGCCGAGCACAATGAGCAGTTCTTC
-	-	TRBJ2-3	TRBV4-3	CASSQGPTLTDTQYF	TGTGCCAGCAGCCAGGGACCAACACTCACAGATACGCAGTATTTT
TRBD1	once	TRBJ1-1	TRBV30	CAWEATGLTEAFF	TGTGCCTGGGAAGCGACAGGGCTCACTGAAGCTTTCTTT
TRBD1	-	TRBJ2-3	TRBV30	CAWSGTGQPNTQYF	TGTGCCTGGAGTGGGACGGGACAGCCGAATACGCAGTATTTT
-	few	TRBJ2-5	TRBV7-9	CASSPTLDRIQETQYF	TGTGCCAGCAGCCCAACACTAGACAGAATTCAAGAGACCCAGTACTTC
-	few	TRBJ2-7	TRBV20-1	CSAHPGSYEQYF	TGCAGTGCCCATCCCGGCTCCTACGAGCAGTACTTC
-	-	TRBJ2-5	TRBV20-1	CSAQEGLETQYF	TGCAGTGCTCAGGAGGGGCTGGAGACCCAGTACTTC
TRBD2	-	TRBJ2-3	TRBV15	CATSGSIAGADTQYF	TGTGCCACCAGCGGATCTATAGCGGGTGCAGATACGCAGTATTTT
-	-	TRBJ1-5	TRBV7-2	CASSLLGQKNQPRHF	TGTGCCAGCAGCTTACTAGGACAGAAGAATCAGCCCCGGCATTTT
-	-	TRBJ2-3	TRBV5-5	CASSIRPGVSYTDTQYF	TGTGCCAGCAGCATCAGACCAGGGGTTTCATACACAGATACGCAGTATTTT
TRBD1	-	TRBJ2-1	TRBV7-2	CASSLGTGRDEQFF	TGTGCCAGCAGCTTAGGGACAGGTAGGGATGAGCAGTTCTTC
-	-	TRBJ1-1	TRBV3-1	CASNTGRNTEAFF	TGTGCCAGCAACACGGGCCGGAACACTGAAGCTTTCTTT
TRBD1	few	TRBJ2-1	TRBV5-1	CASSLAGTGVNEQFF	TGCGCCAGCAGCTTAGCCGGGACAGGGGTTAATGAGCAGTTCTTC
-	-	TRBJ1-1	TRBV27	CASSLKPGNTEAFF	TGTGCCAGCAGTTTAAAGCCGGGAAACACTGAAGCTTTCTTT
-	few	TRBJ2-1	TRBV11-3	CASSLTGGGRFF	TGTGCCAGCAGTCTTACCGGTGGCGGGCGGTTCTTC
TRBD2	few	TRBJ2-1	TRBV6-2/TRBV6-3	CASRLAGLNEQFF	TGTGCCAGCCGACTAGCGGGATTGAATGAGCAGTTCTTC
-	-	TRBJ2-2	TRBV6-2/TRBV6-3	CASKGAGTGKLFF	TGTGCCAGCAAAGGGGCAGGCACCGGGAAGCTGTTTTTT
TRBD1	medium-sized	TRBJ2-3	TRBV29-1	CSVEGQGASTDTQYF	TGCAGCGTTGAAGGACAGGGGGCTAGCACAGATACGCAGTATTTT
TRBD2	medium-sized	TRBJ2-7	TRBV29-1	CSVVGISGSLHEQYF	TGCAGCGTTGTTGGGATTAGCGGGAGTTTGCACGAGCAGTACTTC
TRBD2	few	TRBJ2-3	TRBV7-3	CASSLGSGIGGTDTQYF	TGTGCCAGCAGCTTAGGTAGCGGGATCGGGGGTACAGATACGCAGTATTTT
TRBD1	-	TRBJ1-5	TRBV7-2	CASSLDRVGQPQHF	TGTGCCAGCAGCCTCGACAGGGTCGGTCAGCCCCAGCATTTT
TRBD1	-	TRBJ1-5	TRBV12-3/TRBV12-4	CASSPEDRADQPQHF	TGTGCCAGCAGTCCAGAGGACAGGGCTGATCAGCCCCAGCATTTT
-	-	TRBJ2-1	TRBV4-1	CASGQDRDVSYNEQFF	TGCGCCAGCGGCCAAGACCGGGACGTCTCCTACAATGAGCAGTTCTTC
TRBD1	-	TRBJ1-6	TRBV7-2	CASRFRPGQGDSPLHF	TGTGCCAGCAGATTTAGACCGGGACAGGGAGATTCACCCCTCCACTTT
-	-	TRBJ1-5	TRBV2	CASGRDGSNQPQHF	TGTGCCAGCGGACGTGACGGTAGCAATCAGCCCCAGCATTTT
-	-	TRBJ2-2	TRBV11-3	CASSFARTKELFF	TGTGCCAGCAGCTTTGCCCGGACCAAGGAGCTGTTTTTT
-	-	TRBJ1-2	TRBV18	CASSGGTYGYTF	TGTGCCAGCTCAGGGGGGACCTATGGCTACACCTTC
-	-	TRBJ1-2	TRBV5-6	CASSLLRGQALNYGYTF	TGTGCCAGCAGCTTGTTACGGGGACAAGCGCTAAACTATGGCTACACCTTC
-	few	TRBJ1-1	TRBV7-2	CASSFGVTEAFF	TGTGCCAGCAGCTTTGGAGTGACTGAAGCTTTCTTT